A single T cell receptor (beta chain) is shown here with its context. Data came from immunoSEQ multiplex PCR; TCRdb stores just in-frame clones and leaves some out. The table shows 200,000 to 300,000 clones, with 84% occurring only once. These data come from a study of blood T cell repertoires in COVID-19. The CDR3 contains 13 residues. Trimming took 2 bases from V and 7 from J, leaving 12 bases between them. Germline CDR1 SGHRS, CDR2 YFSETQ. V gene TRBV5-1 combines with J gene TRBJ1-2, with D possibly matching TRBD1 (5 bases). Sample: peripheral blood. This TCR derives from a woman between 40 and 50 years old who had recovered from COVID-19. CDR3 sequence: CASSFDSFGGYTF. The CDR3 DNA reads as TGCGCCAGCAGCTTTGACAGCTTTGGTGGCTACACCTTC.